The rows below give T cell receptor beta chains drawn from one sample of a study of shared clonotypes between healthy human individuals. Profiling relied on immunoSEQ multiplex PCR, and the TCRdb table lists in-frame clones only, not all of them. Among a few million clones listed, 85% to 95% were seen once. The sample comprised naive CD4+ T cells from PBMCs. The receptors come from a man between 18 and 35 years old in good health. Some clones in this sample may be carry-over from other donors' samples. Each CDR3 is given with its conserved first and last residue.

v_gene	j_gene	CDR3aa
TRBV7-2	TRBJ2-7	CASSLETNEQYF
TRBV4-1	TRBJ2-7	CASSQDRRTGILGGYREQYF
TRBV5-4	TRBJ2-4	CASSSSGVENIQYF
TRBV6-1	TRBJ2-7	CASSGPEQGLSYEQYF
TRBV5-4	TRBJ1-3	CASSLAGAGTIYF
TRBV2	TRBJ1-1	CASSDRSMNTEAFF
TRBV15	TRBJ2-1	CATSRDGTGTGGYNEQFF
TRBV18	TRBJ2-7	CASSPRRYEQYF
TRBV15	TRBJ2-1	CATSRDRRRGLAVNEQFF
TRBV5-1	TRBJ2-2	CASSLVVNTGELFF
TRBV11-2	TRBJ2-1	CASSLVTGRAQFF
TRBV29-1	TRBJ1-1	CSVRDDMNTEAFF
TRBV27	TRBJ1-2	CASTPGGAYGYTF
TRBV7-6	TRBJ2-5	CASSLVISGRSETQYF
TRBV7-9	TRBJ2-1	CASSGGRSAYNEQFF
TRBV15	TRBJ1-6	CATSEGGSPLHF
TRBV4-2	TRBJ2-1	CASSRREGRSYNEQFF
TRBV5-6	TRBJ2-2	CASSWGTGRGTGELFF
TRBV6-6	TRBJ2-2	CASSYQQGYGELFF
TRBV18	TRBJ2-5	CASSSTPQETQYF
TRBV5-1	TRBJ2-3	CASSLVGGITDTQYF
TRBV2	TRBJ2-1	CASSRHLSYNEQFF
TRBV7-2	TRBJ1-3	CASSRPAGQGALTNTIYF